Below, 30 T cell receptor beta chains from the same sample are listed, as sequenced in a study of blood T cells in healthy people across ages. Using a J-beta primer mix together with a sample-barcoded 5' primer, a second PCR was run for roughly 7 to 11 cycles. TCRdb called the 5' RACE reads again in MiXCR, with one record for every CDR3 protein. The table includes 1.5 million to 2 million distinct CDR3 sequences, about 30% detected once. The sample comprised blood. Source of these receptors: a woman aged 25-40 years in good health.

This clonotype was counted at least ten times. The CDR3 nucleotides are TGTGCCAGCTACAGCGGGGGTATCCAAGAGACCCAGTACTTC. Amino acids: CASYSGGIQETQYF. This rearrangement joins TRBV28 to TRBJ2-5; TRBD2 matches 8 bases. Unmatched junction bases numbered 6, after V lost 8 bases and J lost 1 base. CDR3 length: 14 amino acids. Germline loops: CDR1 MDHEN, CDR2 SYDVKM.

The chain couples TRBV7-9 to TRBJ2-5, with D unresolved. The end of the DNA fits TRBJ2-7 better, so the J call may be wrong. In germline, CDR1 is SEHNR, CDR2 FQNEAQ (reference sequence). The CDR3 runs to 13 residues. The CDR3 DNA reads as TGTGCCAGCAGCCCCGCCTTCCAGTACGAGCAGTACTTC. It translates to CASSPAFQYEQYF.

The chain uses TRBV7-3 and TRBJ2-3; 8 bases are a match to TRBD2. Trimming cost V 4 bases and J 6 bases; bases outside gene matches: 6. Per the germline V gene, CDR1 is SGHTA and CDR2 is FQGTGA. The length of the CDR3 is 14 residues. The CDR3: CASSSSGGMDTQYF. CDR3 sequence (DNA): TGTGCCAGCAGCTCGAGCGGGGGCATGGATACGCAGTATTTT.

CDR3 in DNA: TGTGCCAGCAGCTCTTACAGTAGCTCCTACAATGAGCAGTTCTTC. This codes for CASSSYSSSYNEQFF. The chain combines TRBV3-1 with TRBJ2-1; no clear D gene. The germline CDR1 and CDR2 sequences are LGHDT and YNNKEL (reference sequence). The CDR3 consists of 15 residues. V lost 5 bases and J 0 bases, leaving 11 bases between the germline ends.

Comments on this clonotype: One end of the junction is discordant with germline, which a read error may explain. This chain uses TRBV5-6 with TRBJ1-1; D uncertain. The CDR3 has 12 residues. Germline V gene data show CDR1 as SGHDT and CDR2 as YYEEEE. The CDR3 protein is CAGSLQNTKAFF. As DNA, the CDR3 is TGTGCCGGCAGCTTGCAGAACACTAAAGCTTTCTTT.

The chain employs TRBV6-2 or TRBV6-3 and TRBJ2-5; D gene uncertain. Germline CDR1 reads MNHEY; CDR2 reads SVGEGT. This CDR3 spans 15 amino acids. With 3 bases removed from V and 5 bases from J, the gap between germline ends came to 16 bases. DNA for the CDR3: TGTGCCAGCAGTTATGCGGTGGCTGACCGGGAGACCCAGTACTTC. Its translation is CASSYAVADRETQYF.

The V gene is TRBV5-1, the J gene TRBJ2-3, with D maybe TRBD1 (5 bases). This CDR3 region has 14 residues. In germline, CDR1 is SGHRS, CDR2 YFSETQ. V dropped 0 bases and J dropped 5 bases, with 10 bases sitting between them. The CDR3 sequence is CASSLGQGEDTQYF. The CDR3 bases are TGCGCCAGCAGCTTGGGGCAGGGCGAAGATACGCAGTATTTT.

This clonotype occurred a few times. The CDR3 DNA reads as TGCAGTGCCACCCGAGGGGGCGCGGCCGAGACCCAGTACTTC. Translating it yields CSATRGGAAETQYF. This chain joins TRBV20-1 and TRBJ2-5; 7 bases agree with TRBD1. Germline V gene sequence: CDR1 DFQATT, CDR2 SNEGSKA (reference sequence). The CDR3 has 14 amino acids. V lost 6 bases to trimming and J lost 5 bases; unmatched junction nucleotides: 12.

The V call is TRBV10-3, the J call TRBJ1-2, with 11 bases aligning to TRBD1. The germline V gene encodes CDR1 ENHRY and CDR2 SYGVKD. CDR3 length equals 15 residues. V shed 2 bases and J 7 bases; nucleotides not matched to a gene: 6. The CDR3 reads CAISEPGQGACGYTF. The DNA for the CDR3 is TGTGCCATCAGTGAGCCAGGACAGGGGGCCTGTGGCTACACCTTC.

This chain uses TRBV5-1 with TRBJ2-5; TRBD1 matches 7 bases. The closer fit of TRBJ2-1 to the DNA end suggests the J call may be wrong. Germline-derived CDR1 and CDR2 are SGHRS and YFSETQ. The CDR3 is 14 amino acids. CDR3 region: CASSLLAGGETQFF. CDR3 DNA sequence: TGCGCCAGCAGCCTATTGGCAGGGGGAGAGACCCAGTTCTTC.

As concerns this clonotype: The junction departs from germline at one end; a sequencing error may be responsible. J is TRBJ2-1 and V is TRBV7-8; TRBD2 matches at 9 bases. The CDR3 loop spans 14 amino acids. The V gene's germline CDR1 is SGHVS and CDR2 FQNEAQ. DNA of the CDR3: TGTACCAGCAGCTTAGGAGCGGGAGGCAATGAGCAGTTCTTC. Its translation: CTSSLGAGGNEQFF.

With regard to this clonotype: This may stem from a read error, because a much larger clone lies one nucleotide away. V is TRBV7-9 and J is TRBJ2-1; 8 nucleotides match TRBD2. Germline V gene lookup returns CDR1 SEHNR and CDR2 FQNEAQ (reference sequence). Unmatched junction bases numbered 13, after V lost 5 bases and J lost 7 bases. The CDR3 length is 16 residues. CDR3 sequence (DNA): TGTGCCAGCAGCCCTGAGGGTAGCGGGGACTGTAATGAGCAGTTCTTC. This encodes CASSPEGSGDCNEQFF.

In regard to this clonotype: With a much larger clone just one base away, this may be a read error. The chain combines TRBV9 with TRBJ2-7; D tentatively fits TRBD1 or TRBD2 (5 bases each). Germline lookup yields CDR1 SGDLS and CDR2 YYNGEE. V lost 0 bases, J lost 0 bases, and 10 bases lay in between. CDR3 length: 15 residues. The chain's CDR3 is CASSVEMGVSYEQYF. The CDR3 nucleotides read TGTGCCAGCAGCGTAGAGATGGGGGTCTCCTACGAGCAGTACTTC.

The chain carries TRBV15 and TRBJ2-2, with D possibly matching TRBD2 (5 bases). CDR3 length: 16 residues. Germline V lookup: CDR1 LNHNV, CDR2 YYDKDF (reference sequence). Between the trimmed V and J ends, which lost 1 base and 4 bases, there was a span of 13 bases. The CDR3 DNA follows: TGTGCCACCAGCAGAGTCCTAACGGGGAGCACCGGGGAGCTGTTTTTT. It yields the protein CATSRVLTGSTGELFF.

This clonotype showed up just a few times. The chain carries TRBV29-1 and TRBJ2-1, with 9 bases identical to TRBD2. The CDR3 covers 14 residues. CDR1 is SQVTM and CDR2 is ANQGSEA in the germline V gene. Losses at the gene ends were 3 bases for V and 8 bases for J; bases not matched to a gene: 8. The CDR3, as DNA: TGCAGCGTTGACGGCGGGGGGGCCAGGGATGAGCAGTTCTTC. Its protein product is CSVDGGGARDEQFF.

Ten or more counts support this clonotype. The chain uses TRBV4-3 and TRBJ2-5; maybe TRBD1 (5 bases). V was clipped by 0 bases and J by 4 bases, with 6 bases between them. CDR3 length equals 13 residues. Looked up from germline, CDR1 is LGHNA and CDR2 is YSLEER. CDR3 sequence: CASSQDRGETQYF. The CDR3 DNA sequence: TGCGCCAGCAGCCAAGATAGGGGAGAGACCCAGTACTTC.

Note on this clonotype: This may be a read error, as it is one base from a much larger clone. CDR3 loop: CASSQDVWGQDTQYF. The CDR3 nucleotides are TGCGCCAGCAGCCAAGACGTTTGGGGGCAGGATACGCAGTATTTT. This chain uses TRBV4-1 with TRBJ2-3; D is perhaps TRBD1 (6 bases). V was clipped by 0 bases and J by 6 bases, with 13 bases between them. Germline loops: CDR1 MGHRA, CDR2 YSYEKL. The CDR3 has 15 residues.

CDR3 region: CASRPDNPGANVLTF. The CDR3 coding sequence is TGTGCCAGCAGACCCGACAACCCTGGGGCCAACGTCCTGACTTTC. The V and J genes are TRBV12-3 or TRBV12-4 and TRBJ2-6; no clear D. CDR3 length: 15 residues. V was clipped by 6 bases and J by 2 bases, with 11 bases between them.

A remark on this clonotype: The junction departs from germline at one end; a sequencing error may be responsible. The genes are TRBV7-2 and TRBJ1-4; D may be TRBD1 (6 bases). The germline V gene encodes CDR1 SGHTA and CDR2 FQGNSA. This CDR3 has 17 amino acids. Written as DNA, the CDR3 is TGTGCCAGCAGCATAGGGGGAGGGGGACCAACTAATGAAAAACCGTTTTTT. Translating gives CASSIGGGGPTNEKPFF.

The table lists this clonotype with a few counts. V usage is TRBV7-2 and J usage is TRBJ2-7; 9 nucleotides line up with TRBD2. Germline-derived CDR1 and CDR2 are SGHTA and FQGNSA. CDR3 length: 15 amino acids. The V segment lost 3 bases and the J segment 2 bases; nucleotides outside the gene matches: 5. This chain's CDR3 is CASSFYAGGTYEQYF. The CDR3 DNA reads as TGTGCCAGCAGCTTCTACGCGGGAGGGACCTACGAGCAGTACTTC.

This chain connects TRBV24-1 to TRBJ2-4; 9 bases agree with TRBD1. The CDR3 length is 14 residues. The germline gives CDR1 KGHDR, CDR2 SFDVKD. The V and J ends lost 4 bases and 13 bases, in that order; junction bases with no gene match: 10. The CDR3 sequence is CATSEADRGHEQYF. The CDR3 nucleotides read TGTGCCACCAGTGAAGCGGACAGGGGCCATGAGCAGTACTTC.

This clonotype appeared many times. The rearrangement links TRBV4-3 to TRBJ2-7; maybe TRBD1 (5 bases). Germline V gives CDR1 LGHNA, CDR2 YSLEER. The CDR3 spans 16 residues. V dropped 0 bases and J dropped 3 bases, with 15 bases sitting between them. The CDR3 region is CASSQEATDQGYEQYF. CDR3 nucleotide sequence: TGCGCCAGCAGCCAAGAAGCCACGGACCAGGGCTACGAGCAGTACTTC.

The DNA for the CDR3 is TGTGCCAGCAGCGTAGGGGACATAGGGACCGGGGAGCTGTTTTTT. This gives the protein CASSVGDIGTGELFF. This chain joins TRBV9 and TRBJ2-2; the D gene is possibly TRBD1 (6 bases). This CDR3 has 15 residues. Germline CDR1 SGDLS, CDR2 YYNGEE. The V end was cut by 0 bases, the J end by 5 bases, with 11 bases between.

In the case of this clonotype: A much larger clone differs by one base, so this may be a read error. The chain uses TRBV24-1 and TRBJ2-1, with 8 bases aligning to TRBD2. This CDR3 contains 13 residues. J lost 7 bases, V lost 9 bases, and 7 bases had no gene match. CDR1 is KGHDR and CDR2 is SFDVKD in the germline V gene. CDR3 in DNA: TGTGCCACCTCGGGACTAGTGAGTAATGAGCAGTTCTTC. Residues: CATSGLVSNEQFF.

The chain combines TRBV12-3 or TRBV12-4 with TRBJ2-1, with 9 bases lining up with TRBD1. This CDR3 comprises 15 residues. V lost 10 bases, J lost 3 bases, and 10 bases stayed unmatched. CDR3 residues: CAILPGTGYYNEQFF. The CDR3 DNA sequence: TGTGCCATCCTTCCAGGGACAGGGTACTACAATGAGCAGTTCTTC.

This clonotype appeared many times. The CDR3 loop reads CATSRDPTETQYF. The CDR3, as DNA: TGTGCCACCAGCAGAGATCCCACCGAGACCCAGTACTTC. This sequence joins TRBV15 and TRBJ2-5; D ambiguous. Per germline, CDR1 LNHNV and CDR2 YYDKDF (reference sequence). V dropped 0 bases and J dropped 5 bases, with 7 bases sitting between them. The CDR3 is made up of 13 amino acids. The entire variable domain, with the rest obtained from reference TRBV15 and TRBJ2-5, is as follows: DAMVIQNPRYQVTQFGKPVTLSCSQTLNHNVMYWYQQKSSQAPKLLFHYYDKDFNNEADTPDNFQSRRPNTSFCFLDIRSPGLGDTAMYLCATSRDPTETQYFGPGTRLLVL.

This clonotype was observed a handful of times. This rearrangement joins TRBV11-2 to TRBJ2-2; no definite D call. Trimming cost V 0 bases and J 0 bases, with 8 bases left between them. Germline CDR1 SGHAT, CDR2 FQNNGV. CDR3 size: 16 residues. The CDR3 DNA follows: TGTGCCAGCAGCTTAGAACGCATAGCGAACACCGGGGAGCTGTTTTTT. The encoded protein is CASSLERIANTGELFF.

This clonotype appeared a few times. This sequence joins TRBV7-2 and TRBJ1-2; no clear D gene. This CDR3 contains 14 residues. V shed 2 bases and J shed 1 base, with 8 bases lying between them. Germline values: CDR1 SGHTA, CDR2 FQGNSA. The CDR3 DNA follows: TGTGCCAGCAGCTTAAGAACAGTTAACTATGGCTACACCTTC. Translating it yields CASSLRTVNYGYTF.

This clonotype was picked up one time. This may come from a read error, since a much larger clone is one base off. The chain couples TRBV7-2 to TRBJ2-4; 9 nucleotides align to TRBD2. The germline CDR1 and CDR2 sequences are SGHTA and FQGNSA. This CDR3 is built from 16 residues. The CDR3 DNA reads TGTGCCAGCAGCTTTACAGCGGGGGGTACCAAAAACATGCAGTACTTC. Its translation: CASSFTAGGTKNMQYF. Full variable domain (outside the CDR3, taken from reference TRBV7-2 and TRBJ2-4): GAGVSQSPSNKVTEKGKDVELRCDPISGHTALYWYRQSLGQGLEFLIYFQGNSAPDKSGLPSDRFSAERTGGSVSTLTIQRTQQEDSAVYLCASSFTAGGTKNMQYFGAGTRLSVL.

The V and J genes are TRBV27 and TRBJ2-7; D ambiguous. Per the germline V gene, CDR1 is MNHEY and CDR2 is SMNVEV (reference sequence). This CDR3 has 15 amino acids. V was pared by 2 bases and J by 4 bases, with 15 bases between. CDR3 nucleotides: TGTGCCAGCAGTTTAAACCCAGGAGCCTTATACGAGCAGTACTTC. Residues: CASSLNPGALYEQYF.